This T cell receptor (beta chain) was documented in a study of CD8 T cells in ankylosing spondylitis. Overall study findings and caveats: Some of the motif variants had earlier been found in reactive arthritis patients' fluid and blood. For ankylosing spondylitis blood, a TCR beta motif of seven to nine highly homologous variants appeared characteristic. Matched ankylosing spondylitis synovial fluid reportedly contained a significantly enriched population of disease-linked clones.

A remark on this clonotype: The antigen is not known.

The CDR3 contains 12 residues. Germline CDR1 MNHNS, CDR2 SASEGT. V shed 3 bases and J 7 bases; nucleotides not matched to a gene: 2. 5'-RACE, quantitative and with molecular barcodes, yielded the TCR beta libraries. TCRdb recomputed calls from the 5' RACE reads with MiXCR, one row per CDR3 protein. The sample lists about 200,000 distinct CDR3 sequences, around 13% seen once, with about 15% in the top ten. The specimen was blood, either unsorted or a sorted T cell fraction (not recorded which). The origin of this receptor is a male donor with ankylosing spondylitis or in good health (not recorded which). This rearrangement joins TRBV6-1 to TRBJ2-7; 8 nucleotides agree with TRBD1. The CDR3 region has the DNA TGTGCCAGCAGTGACAGGGGGCTTGAGCAGTACTTC. It specifies CASSDRGLEQYF.